One sample yielded the 21 T cell receptor beta chains listed below, sequenced in a study of breast tumors, draining lymph nodes, adjacent tissues. TCRdb recomputed calls from the multiplex PCR reads with MiXCR, one row per CDR3 protein. In the table there are tens of thousands of distinct CDR3 sequences, roughly 57% of which are singletons. Specimen: breast tumor tissue. The receptors originated from a female donor with breast cancer. Some clones in this sample may be carry-over from other donors' samples.

The chain carries TRBV24-1 and TRBJ2-1; 8 bases match TRBD2. V lost 6 bases to trimming and J lost 5 bases; unmatched junction nucleotides: 11. Germline CDR1 is KGHDR and CDR2 is SFDVKD. This CDR3 is built from 16 residues. CDR3 protein: CATSIAGSGGHNEQFF. The CDR3, as DNA: TGTGCCACCAGTATAGCGGGATCGGGGGGTCACAATGAGCAGTTCTTC.

The chain links TRBV7-2 to TRBJ1-4, with TRBD1 as a possible D gene (6 bases). CDR1 is SGHTA and CDR2 is FQGNSA in the germline V gene. Trimming removed 5 bases from V and 8 bases from J, with 24 bases in between. The CDR3 runs to 17 residues. The CDR3 region is CASSQILGGAQGEKLFF. In DNA, the CDR3 is TGTGCCAGCAGCCAAATACTAGGGGGGGCCCAAGGAGAAAAACTGTTTTTT.

V gene TRBV29-1 combines with J gene TRBJ2-7; 10 positions match TRBD2. With V trimmed by 7 bases and J by 2 bases, 5 bases remained unmatched. This CDR3 comprises 13 residues. Looked up from germline, CDR1 is SQVTM and CDR2 is ANQGSEA. CDR3 protein: CSASAGGPYEQYF. In nucleotides, the CDR3 is TGCAGCGCCTCAGCGGGAGGGCCCTACGAGCAGTACTTC.

This clonotype was detected many times. The chain uses TRBV3-1 and TRBJ1-3, with D unclear. CDR3 length equals 16 residues. Germline-derived CDR1 and CDR2 are LGHDT and YNNKEL (reference sequence). Trimming cost V 1 base and J 0 bases, with 10 bases left between them. The CDR3 nucleotides read TGTGCCAGCAGCCAAGTATCCCGCGCCTCTGGAAACACCATATATTTT. This encodes CASSQVSRASGNTIYF.

This rearrangement joins TRBV5-1 to TRBJ2-3; unclear D gene. The CDR3 sequence is 17 residues long. Germline CDR1 and CDR2: SGHRS and YFSETQ. Trimming shortened V by 0 bases and J by 0 bases, and 14 bases separated the two germline ends. The CDR3, as DNA: TGCGCCAGCAGCTTGGGGGTCAGGACGGCGAGCACAGATACGCAGTATTTT. Residues: CASSLGVRTASTDTQYF.

The CDR3 spells CASSVEGTGLYGYTF. CDR3 DNA sequence: TGTGCCAGCAGCGTAGAGGGGACAGGGCTCTATGGCTACACCTTC. This chain joins TRBV9 and TRBJ1-2, with 9 bases aligning to TRBD1. CDR1 is SGDLS, CDR2 YYNGEE, per germline. This CDR3 spans 15 amino acids. V was clipped by 0 bases and J by 4 bases; unmatched bases: 4.

This clonotype showed up many times. The V gene is TRBV20-1, the J gene TRBJ1-6; D unresolved. Germline V gives CDR1 DFQATT, CDR2 SNEGSKA (reference sequence). Trimming left V 7 bases short and J 4 bases short, with 14 bases between. This CDR3 region has 14 residues. CDR3 coding DNA: TGCAGTGTAAAGATGGGAGGATATAATTCACCCCTCCACTTT. It encodes CSVKMGGYNSPLHF.

CDR3 bases: TGCAGTGCTAGAGATTTGGCGGGAGGGCCTATTGAGCAGTTCTTC. Translating it yields CSARDLAGGPIEQFF. The rearrangement links TRBV20-1 to TRBJ2-1; 9 bases are a match to TRBD2. Germline CDR1 DFQATT, CDR2 SNEGSKA (reference sequence). The junction had 9 bases not matched to a gene; V was cut back by 0 bases and J by 9 bases. This CDR3 has 15 residues.

This clonotype has ten or more counts. Just one base apart from a much larger clone, this may be a read error. The genes are TRBV11-2 and TRBJ2-5; the match to TRBD1 covers 7 bases. With 5 bases clipped from V and 3 bases from J, the junction kept 9 bases outside the gene matches. Germline values: CDR1 SGHAT, CDR2 FQNNGV. The CDR3 runs 15 residues. The CDR3 coding sequence is TGTGCCAGCAGCCCAGGACAGGCAGCGAAAGAGACCCAGTACTTC. The encoded protein is CASSPGQAAKETQYF.

This clonotype was observed at least ten times. The gene calls are TRBV13 and TRBJ1-2, with D unresolved. The germline V gene has CDR1 PRHDT and CDR2 FYEKMQ (reference sequence). This CDR3 spans 14 amino acids. Between the trimmed V and J ends, which lost 1 base and 6 bases, there was a span of 12 bases. CDR3 in DNA: TGTGCCAGCAGCTTAGTGGAGGGCCTTGATGGCTACACCTTC. Protein sequence: CASSLVEGLDGYTF.

This clonotype was recorded at least ten times. In DNA, the CDR3 is TGTGCCAGCAGTTATGGGGGGGTAGAGTACGAGCAGTACTTC. Its protein is CASSYGGVEYEQYF. The V call is TRBV6-6, the J call TRBJ2-7; TRBD2 matches 7 bases. After removal of 3 bases from V and 4 bases from J, the junction contained 6 bases not matched to a gene. Germline V gene sequence: CDR1 MNHNY, CDR2 SVGAGI (reference sequence). The CDR3 sequence is 14 residues long.

This clonotype was found many times. This chain joins TRBV27 and TRBJ2-1; TRBD2 aligns across 10 bases. This CDR3 comprises 17 residues. CDR1 and CDR2 from the germline V gene are MNHEY and SMNVEV (reference sequence). V gave up 3 bases and J gave up 3 bases; unmatched junction bases: 8. In DNA, the CDR3 is TGTGCCAGCAGTTTGGAGCTAGCGGGAGAAGGCTACAATGAGCAGTTCTTC. Translated: CASSLELAGEGYNEQFF.

The V gene is TRBV4-1, the J gene TRBJ1-4; D is ambiguous. The CDR3 spans 14 residues. V dropped 1 base and J dropped 7 bases, with 10 bases sitting between them. Germline lookup yields CDR1 MGHRA and CDR2 YSYEKL. CDR3 sequence: CASSQGRAGEKLFF. Written as DNA, the CDR3 is TGCGCCAGCAGCCAAGGGAGGGCCGGTGAAAAACTGTTTTTT.

Ten or more counts support this clonotype. The chain employs TRBV5-1 and TRBJ1-4; D might be TRBD1 (5 bases). This CDR3 has 15 residues. Germline V gene data show CDR1 as SGHRS and CDR2 as YFSETQ. V lost 4 bases to trimming and J lost 5 bases, with 15 bases between them. The chain's CDR3 is CASSAIGGPNEKLFF. CDR3 nucleotides: TGCGCCAGCAGCGCCATTGGGGGACCCAATGAAAAACTGTTTTTT.

The V gene is TRBV2, the J gene TRBJ1-2; 11 bases line up with TRBD1. The V gene end was trimmed by 8 bases and the J gene end by 7 bases; junction bases not matched to a gene: 6. Germline V gene sequence: CDR1 SNHLY, CDR2 FYNNEI. The CDR3 sequence is 13 residues long. In nucleotides, the CDR3 is TGTGCCAGCGACCTGGGACAGGGGGGTGGCTACACCTTC. Translated: CASDLGQGGGYTF.

This clonotype was recorded at least ten times. V usage is TRBV11-2 and J usage is TRBJ1-6, with 7 bases aligning to TRBD1. Germline V gene lookup returns CDR1 SGHAT and CDR2 FQNNGV. CDR3 size: 15 residues. Germline trimming cut 5 bases from V and 7 bases from J; bases unmatched to any gene: 8. CDR3 in DNA: TGTGCCAGCAGCACCAGAGGGGGCGCGAATTCACCCCTCCACTTT. It is translated as CASSTRGGANSPLHF.

About this clonotype: Likely a read error: the CDR3 ends without its conserved phenylalanine or tryptophan. Because the CDR3's place on the DNA is in doubt, the DNA is left out and the CDR3 is given as listed by TCRdb. CDR3 sequence: CSARDSAGTG. V usage is TRBV20-1 and J usage is TRBJ1-4; the D call of TRBD1 is as the table states it, not checked on the DNA. The CDR3 region is 10 residues in length, termini included. CDR1 is DFQATT and CDR2 is SNEGSKA in the germline V gene (reference sequence).

The rearrangement joins TRBV20-1 to TRBJ1-5, with D maybe TRBD1 (6 bases). CDR3 length: 15 amino acids. The V and J ends lost 5 bases and 5 bases respectively, with 19 bases between them. Germline CDR1 and CDR2: DFQATT and SNEGSKA (reference sequence). The CDR3 DNA sequence: TGCAGTGCTTCCACGCGATTCAGGGGTTATCAGCCCCAGCATTTT. Protein: CSASTRFRGYQPQHF.

The rearrangement joins TRBV20-1 to TRBJ2-3; 7 bases are shared with TRBD2. Germline-derived CDR1 and CDR2 are DFQATT and SNEGSKA (reference sequence). V gave up 0 bases and J gave up 4 bases; unmatched junction bases: 13. The CDR3 is 17 amino acids. CDR3 bases: TGCAGTGCTAGAGACACGAGACTAGCAACGAAACCAGATACGCAGTATTTT. This gives the protein CSARDTRLATKPDTQYF.

V is TRBV20-1 and J is TRBJ2-7, with 13 bases that match TRBD2. This CDR3 is 14 amino acids long. J lost 6 bases, V lost 3 bases, and 5 bases had no gene match. Germline CDR1 is DFQATT and CDR2 is SNEGSKA (reference sequence). CDR3 bases: TGCAGTGCTAGGACTAGCGGGAGGTCCCCCGAGCAGTACTTC. It codes for CSARTSGRSPEQYF.

V gene TRBV20-1 combines with J gene TRBJ1-4, with 10 nucleotides matching TRBD1. Germline V gene lookup returns CDR1 DFQATT and CDR2 SNEGSKA (reference sequence). The CDR3 runs to 15 residues. J lost 2 bases, V lost 6 bases, and 6 bases had no gene match. As DNA, the CDR3 is TGCAGTGCCCCGACAGGGGGCAGGACTAATGAAAAACTGTTTTTT. Its protein product is CSAPTGGRTNEKLFF.